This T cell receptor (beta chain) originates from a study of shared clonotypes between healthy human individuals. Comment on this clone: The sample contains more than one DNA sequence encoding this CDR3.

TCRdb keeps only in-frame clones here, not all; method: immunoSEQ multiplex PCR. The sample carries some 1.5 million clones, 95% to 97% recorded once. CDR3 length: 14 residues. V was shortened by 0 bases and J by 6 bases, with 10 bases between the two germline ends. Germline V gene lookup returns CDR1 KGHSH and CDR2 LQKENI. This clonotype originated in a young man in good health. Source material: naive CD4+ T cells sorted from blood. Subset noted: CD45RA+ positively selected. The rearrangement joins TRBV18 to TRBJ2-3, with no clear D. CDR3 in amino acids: CASSPPTRTDTQYF. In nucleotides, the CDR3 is TGTGCCAGCTCACCACCGACCAGGACCGATACGCAGTATTTT.